A single T cell receptor beta chain is shown here with its context. This clone was found once. This receptor's antigen is unknown. No qualities accompany the bases; no much larger clone lies one base away. The immunoSEQ Assay, a bias-controlled multiplex PCR, was used to amplify TCRbeta CDR3 regions from genomic DNA. The paper's processing steps were these. The number of nucleated cells in each sample was estimated from the amplification of reference gene primers within the assay. Sequence reads were collapsed and filtered to measure the absolute abundance of every unique TCRbeta CDR3 rearrangement. For each sample, productive Simpson clonality was calculated as the square root of Simpson's diversity index over productive rearrangements. In TCRdb, the immuneACCESS table is reduced to in-frame sequences with V and J assigned. These tables do not hold every clone; where another copy was compared, an unresolved V gene accounts for under half, and the others remain unexplained. V and J calls plus clone size are reproduced from that table; the DNA served to infer D and trimming. The table for this sample lists 30,000 to 35,000 clones; around 85% of them were counted only once. The top ten hold roughly 15% of the sample.

The data were obtained in a study of blood T cell repertoires in COVID-19 (dated by TCRdb to about 2020). About the study as a whole: Samples covering the acute and convalescent phases of COVID-19 were provided by collaborators in the United States, Italy and Spain. Where HLA class I and class II types were available, the types were taken from metadata supplied by the sample provider, not from assay-based typing. The dataset comprised deeply sampled blood TCRbeta repertoires from subjects exposed to, actively infected with, or recovered from COVID-19. Sample metadata almost always included a de-identified subject ID, COVID-19 status, age in years and sex. The prospective study material was composed of cDNA or gDNA derived from T cells, B-cell-depleted T cells, or PBMCs. The repertoires were released in a freely available public database meant as a resource for research on the immune response to SARS-CoV-2. The samples were drawn from two sources: the first 160 participants of the ongoing ImmuneRACE study, and 1,200 or so subjects contributed by 6 global collaborators.

The investigation overall reported the following: Clinical and demographic metadata were provided uncurated, with the amount varying by source and participant.

CDR1 and CDR2 (LNHDA, SQIVND) derive from the germline V gene (reference sequence). V loses 3 bases at its end and J loses 12 bases; junction bases beyond the gene matches: 10. Including the terminal cysteine and phenylalanine, the CDR3 comprises 15 residues. The kept DNA is CDR3 alone, 45 bases in frame from the first base. Whole blood was collected in K2EDTA tubes by collaborating institutions according to the institutions' own protocols. For TCRbeta analysis, collaborators shipped samples as frozen whole blood, isolated PBMCs, or DNA extracted from either of those sample types. The sequenced material came from peripheral blood. The sequence derives from a human donor with acute or convalescent COVID-19. The donor label of this sample is uncertain. This chain joins TRBV19 to TRBJ2-4, with 11 bases aligning to TRBD2. The CDR3 sequence is CASSISRTSGLSQYF. The DNA sequence reads TGTGCCAGTAGTATTTCCCGGACTAGCGGGCTGTCTCAGTACTTC. The CDR3 plus the reference TRBV19 and TRBJ2-4 genes for the other parts give the full variable domain: DGGITQSPKYLFRKEGQNVTLSCEQNLNHDAMYWYRQDPGQGLRLIYYSQIVNDFQKGDIAEGYSVSREKKESFPLTVTSAQKNPTAFYLCASSISRTSGLSQYFGAGTRLSVL.